The 14 T cell receptor beta chains listed next were all sequenced from one sample in a study of shared clonotypes between healthy human individuals. The protocol was immunoSEQ multiplex PCR, while the TCRdb copy is restricted to in-frame clones and leaves out a portion. The sample lists about 2.4 million clones, 85% to 95% occurring once. The sample taken for sequencing was naive CD4+ T cells sorted from blood. Specified subset: CD45RA+ positively selected. The receptors were gathered from a young man in good health.

The gene calls are TRBV19 and TRBJ2-6, with D possibly being TRBD2 (5 bases). The V gene lost 1 base and the J gene lost 0 bases, with 16 bases spanning the gap. The CDR3 totals 19 residues. The germline V gene has CDR1 LNHDA and CDR2 SQIVND (reference sequence). The DNA of the CDR3 is TGTGCCAGTAGTATAGGAGGGAGACAACTATACTCTGGGGCCAACGTCCTGACTTTC. Its protein product is CASSIGGRQLYSGANVLTF.

The chain uses TRBV7-2 and TRBJ2-3; 9 bases are a match to TRBD2. The CDR3 has 15 amino acids. Germline V lookup: CDR1 SGHTA, CDR2 FQGNSA. Losses at the gene ends were 3 bases for V and 3 bases for J; bases not matched to a gene: 4. In DNA form, the CDR3 reads TGTGCCAGCAGCTTCGTGACTAGCGGTACAGATACGCAGTATTTT. Protein: CASSFVTSGTDTQYF.

The rearrangement uses TRBV2 and TRBJ2-3; D not resolved. The V end lost 10 bases, the J end lost 4 bases, and 18 bases lay between the germline ends. CDR3 length: 14 amino acids. The germline CDR1 and CDR2 sequences are SNHLY and FYNNEI. CDR3 amino acids: CATSTGLFADTQYF. The CDR3 nucleotides read TGTGCCACTTCAACGGGTCTTTTCGCAGATACGCAGTATTTT. Filled out from reference TRBV2 and TRBJ2-3, the complete variable domain reads EPEVTQTPSHQVTQMGQEVILRCVPISNHLYFYWYRQILGQKVEFLVSFYNNEISEKSEIFDDQFSVERPDGSNFTLKIRSTKLEDSAMYFCATSTGLFADTQYFGPGTRLTVL.

This clone was detected once. The rearrangement links TRBV28 to TRBJ1-4; 11 nucleotides match TRBD1. The CDR3 runs 17 residues. In germline, CDR1 is MDHEN, CDR2 SYDVKM. The J segment lost 4 bases and the V segment lost 5 bases, leaving 9 bases of the junction unmatched. CDR3 in DNA: TGTGCCAGCAGTGGCTGGACAGGGGGCGTAGGTAATGAAAAACTGTTTTTT. Translated: CASSGWTGGVGNEKLFF.

V is TRBV2 and J is TRBJ2-7, with D maybe TRBD1 (5 bases). Germline CDR1 is SNHLY and CDR2 is FYNNEI. Trimming removed 7 bases at V and 0 bases at J, with 7 bases between. This CDR3 spans 12 amino acids. The CDR3 DNA follows: TGTGCCAGCAAACAGGTCTCCTACGAGCAGTACTTC. Translated, it gives CASKQVSYEQYF.

As concerns this clone: The same CDR3 is also encoded by other DNA sequences in this sample. The CDR3 nucleotides read TGTGCCAGCTCGCCGGGGGTCCAAGAGACCCAGTACTTC. This sequence encodes CASSPGVQETQYF. The chain combines TRBV18 with TRBJ2-5; weak D call: TRBD2 (6 bases). V was trimmed by 6 bases and J by 1 base, leaving 9 bases between them. The CDR3 spans 13 residues. The V gene's germline CDR1 is KGHSH and CDR2 LQKENI.

The genes are TRBV6-4 and TRBJ2-7; 9 positions match TRBD1. The CDR3 totals 15 residues. From germline, CDR1 is MRHNA and CDR2 SNTAGT. Unmatched junction bases numbered 3, after V lost 2 bases and J lost 1 base. The CDR3 sequence is CASSDAGTGSYEQYF. The CDR3 region has the DNA TGTGCCAGCAGTGACGCGGGGACAGGGTCCTACGAGCAGTACTTC.

This chain connects TRBV30 to TRBJ1-1; tentatively, D is TRBD1 (5 bases). With 3 bases removed from V and 0 bases from J, the gap between germline ends came to 11 bases. The germline V gene encodes CDR1 GTSNPN and CDR2 SVGIG (reference sequence). There are 14 residues in the CDR3. CDR3 region: CAWRGGTLNTEAFF. In DNA form, the CDR3 reads TGTGCCTGGAGGGGGGGTACGTTGAACACTGAAGCTTTCTTT. Complete variable domain (other parts from reference TRBV30 and TRBJ1-1): SQTIHQWPATLVQPVGSPLSLECTVEGTSNPNLYWYRQAAGRGLQLLFYSVGIGQISSEVPQNLSASRPQDRQFILSSKKLLLSDSGFYLCAWRGGTLNTEAFFGQGTRLTVV.

The CDR3 DNA reads TGCGCCAGCAGCCCCGCCGGACTAACGAACACCGGGGAGCTGTTTTTT. Its translation: CASSPAGLTNTGELFF. This chain uses TRBV5-1 with TRBJ2-2, with a weak D call TRBD2 (6 bases). V was cut by 4 bases and J by 0 bases, with 13 bases left in between. From germline, CDR1 is SGHRS and CDR2 YFSETQ. The CDR3 has 16 amino acids.

The chain combines TRBV6-1 with TRBJ2-7; D gene unclear. Germline CDR1 MNHNS, CDR2 SASEGT. Trimming removed 2 bases at V and 2 bases at J, with 10 bases between. The CDR3 spans 14 residues. The CDR3 nucleotides are TGTGCCAGCAGTGAACGGTATAATCCCTACGAGCAGTACTTC. It codes for CASSERYNPYEQYF.

The V call is TRBV7-9, the J call TRBJ1-6, with TRBD1 matching 7 bases. The junction had 18 bases not matched to a gene; V was cut back by 3 bases and J by 7 bases. The CDR3 length is 19 residues. The germline V gene encodes CDR1 SEHNR and CDR2 FQNEAQ (reference sequence). The CDR3 sequence is CASSFAQTGKGLGNSPLHF. In DNA form, the CDR3 reads TGTGCCAGCAGCTTCGCTCAGACAGGGAAGGGGCTAGGGAATTCACCCCTCCACTTT.

The chain employs TRBV15 and TRBJ2-7, with D possibly TRBD1 on 6 matching bases. CDR1 and CDR2 from the germline V gene are LNHNV and YYDKDF (reference sequence). The CDR3 contains 16 residues. V dropped 4 bases and J dropped 4 bases, with 20 bases sitting between them. The CDR3 DNA reads as TGTGCCACCAGCACCCTGGGGGCAGGGACGGGGTACGAGCAGTACTTC. Protein product: CATSTLGAGTGYEQYF.

The chain joins TRBV4-1 to TRBJ1-6; unclear D gene. Germline lookup yields CDR1 MGHRA and CDR2 YSYEKL. V lost 3 bases to trimming and J lost 0 bases, with 12 bases between them. The CDR3 loop spans 17 amino acids. Here the CDR3 DNA reads TGCGCCAGCAGCCACGGTCAATCGAGCTCCTATAATTCACCCCTCCACTTT. This encodes CASSHGQSSSYNSPLHF.

This clone was picked up one time. This chain links TRBV6-4 with TRBJ2-7; D tentatively reads TRBD1 or TRBD2 (5 bases each). V dropped 7 bases and J dropped 0 bases, with 16 bases sitting between them. The CDR3 totals 15 residues. Germline CDR1 MRHNA, CDR2 SNTAGT. The CDR3 spells CASTPVEGRSYEQYF. CDR3 sequence (DNA): TGTGCCAGCACCCCGGTAGAGGGGCGCTCCTACGAGCAGTACTTC.